This TCR beta chain appears in the sequencing data of a study of shared clonotypes between healthy human individuals (dated by TCRdb to 2020 to 2021). Study-wide context: The cohort included a few men and two women between 18 and 49 years of age. To estimate repertoire size and how much clonotype sharing occurs between individuals, the study deeply sequenced the blood TCR repertoires of several healthy adults. Per donor, leukapheresis produced somewhere between about 0.9 and 9.5 billion PBMCs. Per donor, three plates each were used for CD4 naive and CD4 memory, two for CD8 naive, and one for CD8 memory. Different laboratories and diverse techniques were used to prepare libraries and sequence TCR repertoires, to increase sequencing depth and limit assay-specific biases. The study at large found these results: Because the study included only a small number of donors, the genetic and exposure-history diversity represented was limited. Naive subsets generally had larger estimated clonotype richness than memory subsets. Rarefaction of sorted-subset datasets indicated incomplete sequencing despite the large sequencing depth. Compared with non-shared clonotypes, clonotypes shared by all four sorted-subset donors had higher generation probabilities. Pairwise subsampling indicated that sequencing depth was expected to affect the degree of clonotype sharing among donors. Sampling was restricted to blood, and TCR repertoires in tissue are likely to differ from TCR repertoires in blood. Around 5.4% of naive CD4, 3.5% of naive CD8, roughly 2.4% of memory CD4, and roughly 0.4% of memory CD8 clonotypes were shared across several donors.

Donors were healthy HIV-negative adults with no recently reported acute infections or vaccinations. All donors were Caucasian adults living in Nashville, Tennessee, USA. Magnetic negative selection was used to enrich CD4+ T cells, after which naive cells were positively selected on CD45RA and the negative fraction became the memory subset. Blood was obtained by leukapheresis, after which PBMCs were separated by Ficoll-Histopaque density gradient centrifugation and cryopreserved in liquid nitrogen vapor phase. Analytical flow cytometry was used to check the purity and quantity of every magnetically sorted T cell population. Genomic DNA was isolated from each sorted fraction and quantified by UV absorbance on a Nanodrop 2000c. Using the deep immunoSEQ assay, TCR CDR3 regions were amplified from genomic DNA by multiplex PCR. For each cell subset, the extracted genomic DNA was distributed evenly across all wells of several immunoSEQ 96-well plates, and each plate served as one replicate. For sorted subsets, about 200 ng genomic DNA, equal to tens of thousands of T cell genomes, was loaded into each replicate PCR. Purified libraries were measured with a Qubit 3.0 fluorometer, size-checked on a Bioanalyzer 2100, and measured again with the KAPA Library Quantification kit. Every immunoSEQ 96-well plate was sequenced on a separate single-read 150-cycle Illumina NextSeq 550 flow cell. Turning to the authors' computational methods: Because the immunoSEQ output held only junctional sequences and lacked quality scores, the filtering could not match the filtering applied to full-length reads. To assign V/J genes and CDR3, sequences were annotated using PyIR, a Python wrapper for IgBLAST v1.9, with IMGT germline references. Reads were filtered out if the reads had weak V/J assignments (E-value above 1e-6), no CDR3, stop codons, out-of-frame junctions, or ambiguous translated residues. V3J clonotypes were defined as sequences sharing the same inferred V gene, J gene, and CDR3 amino acid sequence. Percentage overlap between repertoires was computed as shared unique clonotypes divided by the size of the smaller repertoire. Three approaches were used to assess repertoire richness: RTK rarefaction, the Chao1 estimator, and Recon v2.1 estimates of unobserved clonotypes. Generation probabilities were computed with OLGA for all TCRbeta clonotypes obtained by the gDNA method from a handful of donors. TCRdb provides this immuneACCESS table in a form limited to in-frame rearrangements. Some clones are lacking; in checked studies, under half of them reflect an unresolved V gene, and why the rest are absent is not known. V and J calls and clone size are those listed in that table; D and trimming were worked out from the DNA. This sample gives 2,100,000 or so clones in total; 90% to 96% of them show up just once. The biggest ten clones account for 0.13% of the sample.

CDR1 and CDR2 are drawn from the germline V gene: MDHEN, SYDVKM. Trimming at the junction amounts to 6 bases on V and 8 bases on J, and the germline ends lie 22 bases apart. The CDR3 measures 15 amino acids from cysteine to phenylalanine. Of all the DNA, just the CDR3 is kept, 45 bases in frame from base 1. With respect to this clone: No cognate antigen has been identified for it. No qualities accompany the bases; no much larger clone lies one base away.

The TCR comes from a man aged 18 to 35 in good health. The source material was naive CD4+ T cells sorted from blood. What this sample's cell subset or site label stands for: CD45RA+ positively selected. This chain is built from TRBV28 and TRBJ2-5, with TRBD2 tentatively as D gene (6 bases match). The sequenced DNA is TGTGCCAGCAGCAGCCCTAGAGTAGCGGAAGCCACCCAGTACTTC. Translated, it reads CASSSPRVAEATQYF.